This T cell receptor (beta chain) was captured by sequencing in a study of regulatory T cells in long-lasting Graves disease. iRepertoire HTBI primers and Arm-PCR of CDR3 regions built TCR beta libraries. From the multiplex PCR reads, TCRdb called clonotypes with MiXCR, one entry per CDR3 protein. The sample lists hundreds of thousands of distinct CDR3 sequences; approximately 13% were seen once. This clonotype has only a few counts. Time point here: newly diagnosed GD, antithyroid drugs for less than 3 months. The authors made the TCR library using RNA they extracted from PBMCs. Germline values: CDR1 SGHKS, CDR2 YYEKEE (reference sequence). Trimming removed 4 bases from V and 4 bases from J; junction bases left unmatched: 4. The CDR3 covers 14 residues. These sequences were also reported in another study, on T cells in Graves' hyperthyroidism and ophthalmopathy. That work states: If no ophthalmopathy progression occurred within 18 months, Graves' hyperthyroidism was stable. The primer set for the first-round RT-PCR of the TCR CDR3 was HTBI. Expanded thyroid clonotypes (above 0.001) were mostly also found in blood.

The receptor's source is a man aged 30 to 45 with Graves disease. Specimen: peripheral blood mononuclear cells (PBMCs), collected at new diagnosis, from a patient treated with antithyroid drugs. The gene calls are TRBV5-5 and TRBJ2-3, with 9 positions matching TRBD2. The DNA of the CDR3 is TGTGCCAGCAGCGATCCTAGCGGGGCAGATACGCAGTATTTT. It is translated as CASSDPSGADTQYF. Supplemented by reference TRBV5-5 and TRBJ2-3, the full variable domain reads DAGVTQSPTHLIKTRGQQVTLRCSPISGHKSVSWYQQVLGQGPQFIFQYYEKEERGRGNFPDRFSARQFPNYSSELNVNALLLGDSALYLCASSDPSGADTQYFGPGTRLTVL.